These 31 T cell receptor beta chains share one sample of origin, sequenced in a study of blood T cell repertoires in COVID-19. TCRdb keeps only in-frame clones here, not all; method: immunoSEQ multiplex PCR. The sample yields 100,000 or so clones, about four fifths seen once. Sequencing was carried out using peripheral blood. These receptors all stem from a man aged 50-59 years with active or convalescent COVID-19.

The chain is built from TRBV6-1 and TRBJ2-1; 11 bases are a match to TRBD2. V was pared by 2 bases and J by 8 bases, with 11 bases of the junction left unmatched. The germline gives CDR1 MNHNS, CDR2 SASEGT. This CDR3 is 17 amino acids long. The CDR3 DNA follows: TGTGCCAGCAGTGAAAGTTTTAGCGGGGGGGCTGGGGATGAGCAGTTCTTC. Protein product: CASSESFSGGAGDEQFF.

The chain recombines TRBV19 with TRBJ2-6; maybe TRBD2 (5 bases). The V end was cut by 7 bases, the J end by 2 bases, with 9 bases between. The germline CDR1 and CDR2 sequences are LNHDA and SQIVND (reference sequence). The CDR3 sequence is 14 residues long. The CDR3 DNA reads as TGTGCCAGTACACTCGGGGCTGGGGCCAACGTCCTGACTTTC. Protein product: CASTLGAGANVLTF.

V gene TRBV3-1 (or the pseudogene TRBV3-2) combines with J gene TRBJ2-3; possible D gene TRBD1, 6 bases. CDR3 size: 14 residues. Germline CDR1 and CDR2: LGHDT and YNNKEL (reference sequence). V lost 6 bases and J 0 bases, leaving 10 bases between the germline ends. CDR3 sequence (DNA): TGTGCCAGCAGGCGGACAGCGAGCACAGATACGCAGTATTTT. Translation: CASRRTASTDTQYF.

The chain links TRBV14 to TRBJ1-6; D not certain. V lost 1 base to trimming and J lost 5 bases, with 15 bases between them. The CDR3 sequence is 17 residues long. The germline gives CDR1 SGHDN, CDR2 FVKESK. The CDR3 here is CASSQGASSFDNSPLHF. For the CDR3, the DNA is TGTGCCAGCAGCCAAGGGGCCAGCTCGTTTGATAATTCACCCCTCCACTTT.

The V gene is TRBV27, the J gene TRBJ2-7; tentatively, D is TRBD1 (6 bases). V was cut by 6 bases and J by 1 base, with 19 bases left in between. The CDR3 sequence is 16 residues long. Germline CDR1 MNHEY, CDR2 SMNVEV (reference sequence). CDR3: CASSLRDNPLSYEQYF. In DNA form, the CDR3 reads TGTGCCAGCAGCCTAAGGGACAATCCCCTTTCCTACGAGCAGTACTTC.

This chain connects TRBV2 to TRBJ2-1; the match to TRBD2 covers 7 bases. Trimming cost V 2 bases and J 6 bases; bases outside gene matches: 7. The CDR3 has 15 amino acids. The germline CDR1 and CDR2 sequences are SNHLY and FYNNEI. The CDR3 coding sequence is TGTGCCAGCAGTGAAACGAGGCTAGCGGTCAATGAGCAGTTCTTC. Protein sequence: CASSETRLAVNEQFF.

The rearrangement links TRBV14 to TRBJ2-1, with unresolved D. In germline, CDR1 is SGHDN, CDR2 FVKESK. V was trimmed by 1 base and J by 6 bases, leaving 7 bases between them. CDR3 size: 13 residues. The CDR3 DNA reads TGTGCCAGCAGCCAAGGTCCCGTCAATGAGCAGTTCTTC. It translates to CASSQGPVNEQFF.

The chain links TRBV11-2 to TRBJ2-1; 10 bases are a match to TRBD2. The junction had 5 bases not matched to a gene; V was cut back by 5 bases and J by 1 base. Germline V gene sequence: CDR1 SGHAT, CDR2 FQNNGV. The CDR3 totals 16 residues. The CDR3 reads CASSPTSGESYNEQFF. CDR3 bases: TGTGCCAGCAGCCCCACTAGCGGGGAGTCCTACAATGAGCAGTTCTTC.

V usage is TRBV5-1 and J usage is TRBJ2-1; TRBD2 aligns across 14 bases. The ends lost 4 bases at V and 7 bases at J; junction bases unmatched: 7. CDR3 length: 16 amino acids. Germline CDR1 reads SGHRS; CDR2 reads YFSETQ. The CDR3 protein is CASSPRLAGGHNEQFF. The DNA of the CDR3 is TGCGCCAGCAGCCCAAGACTAGCGGGGGGGCATAATGAGCAGTTCTTC.

The chain carries TRBV2 and TRBJ1-1, with TRBD1 matching over 8 bases. The CDR3 loop spans 13 amino acids. Per the germline V gene, CDR1 is SNHLY and CDR2 is FYNNEI. With 6 bases clipped from V and 3 bases from J, the junction kept 3 bases outside the gene matches. Written as DNA, the CDR3 is TGTGCCAGCAGATTGACAGGGGACACTGAAGCTTTCTTT. This codes for CASRLTGDTEAFF.

This chain uses TRBV14 with TRBJ1-4; 7 bases map to TRBD1. Trimming cost V 8 bases and J 8 bases; bases outside gene matches: 8. Germline CDR1 is SGHDN and CDR2 is FVKESK. CDR3 length: 13 residues. As DNA, the CDR3 is TGTGCCAGCGGGCAGGGGGGCGGAGAAAAACTGTTTTTT. Protein sequence: CASGQGGGEKLFF.

The V call is TRBV19, the J call TRBJ1-2; no firm D call. The V end was cut by 5 bases, the J end by 5 bases, with 9 bases between. The germline V gene has CDR1 LNHDA and CDR2 SQIVND (reference sequence). The CDR3 is 12 residues long. CDR3 region: CASSVQFYGYTF. Written as DNA, the CDR3 is TGTGCCAGTAGTGTACAGTTTTATGGCTACACCTTC.

In this sample, this clone turned up once. V usage is TRBV28 and J usage is TRBJ1-4, with TRBD1 matching over 7 bases. CDR1 is MDHEN, CDR2 SYDVKM, per germline. CDR3 length: 16 amino acids. With 4 bases clipped from V and 1 base from J, the junction kept 6 bases outside the gene matches. CDR3 region: CASSSTGAGTNEKLFF. For the CDR3, the DNA is TGTGCCAGCAGTTCCACAGGGGCCGGAACTAATGAAAAACTGTTTTTT.

As for this clone: This CDR3 is also generated by other DNA sequences in the sample. The chain has TRBV19 and TRBJ2-5; the match to TRBD1 covers 9 bases. The CDR3 consists of 14 residues. Germline assignment: CDR1 LNHDA and CDR2 SQIVND (reference sequence). The ends lost 5 bases at V and 2 bases at J; junction bases unmatched: 3. The CDR3 sequence: CASSLGQGQETQYF. For the CDR3, the DNA is TGTGCCAGTAGTTTGGGACAGGGACAAGAGACCCAGTACTTC.

The chain has TRBV19 and TRBJ1-3, with D hard to call. Germline loops: CDR1 LNHDA, CDR2 SQIVND (reference sequence). There are 15 residues in the CDR3. Trimming took off 2 bases at V and 4 bases at J, with 12 bases between the two ends. CDR3 amino acids: CASSINSRGGNTIYF. CDR3 in DNA: TGTGCCAGTAGTATAAACAGCCGTGGAGGAAACACCATATATTTT.

This sequence joins TRBV5-1 and TRBJ2-3; 7 bases line up with TRBD1. This CDR3 has 15 amino acids. Germline values: CDR1 SGHRS, CDR2 YFSETQ. The J segment lost 2 bases and the V segment lost 5 bases, leaving 8 bases of the junction unmatched. The chain's CDR3 is CASRGDSYLTDTQYF. The CDR3 bases are TGCGCCAGCAGAGGGGACAGCTACCTCACAGATACGCAGTATTTT.

This clone was observed a single time. The gene calls are TRBV11-3 and TRBJ2-2; 7 bases agree with TRBD1. Looked up from germline, CDR1 is SGHNT and CDR2 is YENEEA. The CDR3 has 14 residues. The trim removed 5 bases at V and 7 bases at J, leaving 7 bases unmatched. The CDR3 DNA sequence: TGTGCCAGCAGCCCGGGACAGACGAGCGGGGAGCTGTTTTTT. This sequence encodes CASSPGQTSGELFF.

The chain recombines TRBV7-2 with TRBJ1-3; D remains ambiguous. The CDR3 is 13 residues long. CDR1 SGHTA and CDR2 FQGNSA come from the germline V gene. V lost 5 bases and J 6 bases, leaving 11 bases between the germline ends. CDR3 sequence: CASSVYNENTIYF. Here the CDR3 DNA reads TGTGCCAGCAGCGTATACAACGAAAACACCATATATTTT.

As regards this clone: One junction end does not reproduce the germline sequence, and a read error may be involved. The gene calls are TRBV4-3 and TRBJ1-4, with 9 bases identical to TRBD1. Germline V gene lookup returns CDR1 LGHNA and CDR2 YSLEER. This CDR3 has 16 residues. The CDR3 coding sequence is TGCGCCAGCAGCCAAACCGGGACAGGGTATAATAAAAAACTGTTTTTT. Translated, it gives CASSQTGTGYNKKLFF.

The V call is TRBV7-8, the J call TRBJ1-2; TRBD1 matches 7 bases. This CDR3 has 15 amino acids. V lost 1 base, J lost 1 base, and 3 bases stayed unmatched. Germline CDR1 and CDR2: SGHVS and FQNEAQ. As DNA, the CDR3 is TGTGCCAGCAGCTTAGGGCAGGGGGTTAACTATGGCTACACCTTC. Its translation: CASSLGQGVNYGYTF.

The chain carries TRBV27 and TRBJ2-5, with 11 bases lining up with TRBD1. Germline-derived CDR1 and CDR2 are MNHEY and SMNVEV (reference sequence). V was pared by 5 bases and J by 4 bases, with 15 bases of the junction left unmatched. This CDR3 has 18 residues. The CDR3 nucleotides read TGTGCCAGCAGTCCGATAATGACCGCCGGGACAGGGGGAGAGACCCAGTACTTC. It is translated as CASSPIMTAGTGGETQYF.

V usage is TRBV12-5 and J usage is TRBJ2-7; maybe TRBD1 (5 bases). V was pared by 1 base and J by 3 bases, with 7 bases between. This CDR3 is 13 amino acids long. Looked up from germline, CDR1 is LGHNT and CDR2 is FRNRAP. CDR3: CASGLGDSYEQYV. The CDR3 nucleotides read TGTGCTAGTGGTTTGGGTGACAGCTACGAGCAGTACGTC.

The chain carries TRBV19 and TRBJ2-1; D possibly corresponds to TRBD1 (6 bases). The germline gives CDR1 LNHDA, CDR2 SQIVND (reference sequence). The CDR3 has 14 amino acids. Between the trimmed V and J ends, which lost 4 bases and 4 bases, there was a span of 11 bases. For the CDR3, the DNA is TGTGCCAGTAGTAAGGGGGTAGTGTACAATGAGCAGTTCTTC. Its protein product is CASSKGVVYNEQFF.

This clone showed up just a few times. The CDR3 region is CASSPVAGGTDTQYF. CDR3 nucleotides: TGTGCCAGCAGCCCGGTAGCGGGAGGCACAGATACGCAGTATTTT. V and J are TRBV7-6 and TRBJ2-3; TRBD2 matches at 9 bases. V was pared by 5 bases and J by 1 base, with 4 bases of the junction left unmatched. Germline V lookup: CDR1 SGHVS, CDR2 FNYEAQ. This CDR3 is 15 amino acids long. The full variable domain, its missing parts supplied by reference TRBV7-6 and TRBJ2-3, is GAGVSQSPRYKVTKRGQDVALRCDPISGHVSLYWYRQALGQGPEFLTYFNYEAQQDKSGLPNDRFSAERPEGSISTLTIQRTEQRDSAMYRCASSPVAGGTDTQYFGPGTRLTVL.

The chain employs TRBV6-1 and TRBJ2-3; TRBD1 matches at 7 bases. The CDR3 consists of 16 residues. V lost 2 bases to trimming and J lost 0 bases; unmatched junction nucleotides: 5. Germline CDR1 MNHNS, CDR2 SASEGT. The DNA for the CDR3 is TGTGCCAGCAGTGAATACAGGGGCCCTAGCACAGATACGCAGTATTTT. It is translated as CASSEYRGPSTDTQYF.

The V call is TRBV2, the J call TRBJ2-2; 9 bases are a match to TRBD2. Germline lookup yields CDR1 SNHLY and CDR2 FYNNEI. There are 15 residues in the CDR3. The V segment lost 7 bases and the J segment 1 base; nucleotides outside the gene matches: 4. CDR3 region: CASMGAGGNTGELFF. The CDR3 DNA reads TGTGCCAGCATGGGAGCGGGGGGGAACACCGGGGAGCTGTTTTTT. Full variable domain (missing parts from reference TRBV2 and TRBJ2-2): EPEVTQTPSHQVTQMGQEVILRCVPISNHLYFYWYRQILGQKVEFLVSFYNNEISEKSEIFDDQFSVERPDGSNFTLKIRSTKLEDSAMYFCASMGAGGNTGELFFGEGSRLTVL.

The chain recombines TRBV28 with TRBJ1-4; D remains ambiguous. V was pared by 6 bases and J by 8 bases, with 16 bases between. From germline, CDR1 is MDHEN and CDR2 SYDVKM. This CDR3 spans 14 amino acids. CDR3 sequence (DNA): TGTGCCAGCAGCCGGGAAACAGAACGGGAAAAACTGTTTTTT. It yields the protein CASSRETEREKLFF.

The V and J genes are TRBV28 and TRBJ2-7; 12 nucleotides align to TRBD2. With 5 bases clipped from V and 3 bases from J, the junction kept 5 bases outside the gene matches. CDR3 length: 15 residues. Looked up from germline, CDR1 is MDHEN and CDR2 is SYDVKM. The CDR3 sequence is CASSTTSGGFYEQYF. CDR3 DNA sequence: TGTGCCAGCAGTACAACTAGCGGGGGGTTCTACGAGCAGTACTTC.

V gene TRBV29-1 combines with J gene TRBJ1-2, with D perhaps TRBD1 (6 bases). This CDR3 has 12 amino acids. Trimming removed 7 bases at V and 5 bases at J, with 14 bases between. Germline lookup yields CDR1 SQVTM and CDR2 ANQGSEA. As DNA, the CDR3 is TGCAGCGCCAACACAGGGATGTATGGCTACACCTTC. Translating gives CSANTGMYGYTF.

This chain links TRBV2 with TRBJ1-1, with 7 positions matching TRBD1. The CDR3 runs 14 residues. CDR1 is SNHLY and CDR2 is FYNNEI in the germline V gene. Trimming removed 6 bases from V and 1 base from J; junction bases left unmatched: 5. CDR3 nucleotide sequence: TGTGCCAGCAGGGCGGGACAGCCGAACACTGAAGCTTTCTTT. The encoded protein is CASRAGQPNTEAFF.

The rearrangement links TRBV30 to TRBJ1-1; maybe TRBD1 (5 bases). Germline CDR1 is GTSNPN and CDR2 is SVGIG (reference sequence). Trimming took 2 bases from V and 1 from J, leaving 11 bases between them. The CDR3 extends over 14 amino acids. The CDR3 DNA reads as TGTGCCTGGAGTAAGGCAGGGCCGAACACTGAAGCTTTCTTT. It yields the protein CAWSKAGPNTEAFF. Based on the CDR3 plus reference TRBV30 and TRBJ1-1, the full variable domain is SQTIHQWPATLVQPVGSPLSLECTVEGTSNPNLYWYRQAAGRGLQLLFYSVGIGQISSEVPQNLSASRPQDRQFILSSKKLLLSDSGFYLCAWSKAGPNTEAFFGQGTRLTVV.